The clone carrying this T cell receptor beta chain appeared many times. The data originate from a study of patients and donors after allogeneic stem cell transplantation. TCRdb re-called the RT-PCR reads through MiXCR, storing one row per CDR3 protein. The sample yields around 31,000 distinct CDR3 sequences, approximately 7% seen once. CDR1 and CDR2 from the germline V gene are SEHNR and FQNEAQ (reference sequence). V shed 3 bases and J shed 5 bases, with 17 bases lying between them. The CDR3 covers 16 residues. The specimen was blood, either unsorted or a sorted T cell fraction (not recorded which). The source is a human donor who was either an allogeneic HSCT recipient or a stem cell or donor lymphocyte infusion donor (not recorded which). It is not recorded whose cells these are; they may come from a transplant donor. V gene TRBV7-9 combines with J gene TRBJ1-5; D possibly corresponds to TRBD1 (6 bases). CDR3 sequence: CASSLAGGQAYQPQHF. The CDR3 region has the DNA TGTGCCAGCAGCTTGGCGGGGGGGCAGGCTTATCAGCCCCAGCATTTT.